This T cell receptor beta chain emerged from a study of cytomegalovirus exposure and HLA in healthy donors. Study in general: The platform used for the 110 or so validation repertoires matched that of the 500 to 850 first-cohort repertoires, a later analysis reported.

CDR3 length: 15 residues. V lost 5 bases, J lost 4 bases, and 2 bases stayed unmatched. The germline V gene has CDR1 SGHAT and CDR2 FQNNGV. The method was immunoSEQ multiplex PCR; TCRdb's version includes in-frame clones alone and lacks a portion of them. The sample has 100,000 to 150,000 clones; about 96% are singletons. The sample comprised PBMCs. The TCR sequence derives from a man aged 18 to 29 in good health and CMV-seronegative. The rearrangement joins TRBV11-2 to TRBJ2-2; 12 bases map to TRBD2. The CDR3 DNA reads TGTGCCAGCAGCCGGACTAGCGGGACCACCGGGGAGCTGTTTTTT. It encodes CASSRTSGTTGELFF.